Listed here are 11 T cell receptor beta chains from one sample, sequenced in a study of T cell changes during pregnancy in multiple sclerosis. Assay used: immunoSEQ multiplex PCR; TCRdb lists only in-frame clones, some missing. Altogether roughly 42,000 clones are present, approximately 92% being singletons, with the ten largest covering under 0.5%. This specimen consisted of CD4+ T cells from peripheral blood mononuclear cells, obtained in the second trimester of pregnancy. Receptor source: a female donor in good health, enrolled as a control in a pregnancy study.

V is TRBV30 and J is TRBJ1-2; no clear D. In germline, CDR1 is GTSNPN, CDR2 SVGIG (reference sequence). CDR3 length equals 11 residues. V dropped 2 bases and J dropped 6 bases, with 7 bases sitting between them. The CDR3 region has the DNA TGTGCCTGGAGTTCCGGGAATGGCTACACCTTC. Translating it yields CAWSSGNGYTF.

The V gene is TRBV12-5, the J gene TRBJ1-1; D perhaps matches TRBD1 (5 bases). V was pared by 7 bases and J by 1 base, with 10 bases between. This CDR3 has 13 residues. Per germline, CDR1 LGHNT and CDR2 FRNRAP. The CDR3 DNA reads TGTGCTAGTGCAAAAGGGGAGAACACTGAAGCTTTCTTT. Encoded protein: CASAKGENTEAFF.

V gene TRBV6-6 combines with J gene TRBJ2-3; TRBD2 matches 7 bases. From germline, CDR1 is MNHNY and CDR2 SVGAGI (reference sequence). This CDR3 comprises 14 residues. The V gene end was trimmed by 6 bases and the J gene end by 5 bases; junction bases not matched to a gene: 8. The CDR3 protein is CASSTKGGEDTQYF. CDR3 in DNA: TGTGCCAGCAGCACTAAGGGAGGGGAAGATACGCAGTATTTT.

V usage is TRBV19 and J usage is TRBJ2-1, with 8 bases lining up with TRBD2. CDR1 and CDR2 (germline): LNHDA, SQIVND (reference sequence). V shed 5 bases and J 6 bases; nucleotides not matched to a gene: 9. The CDR3 runs to 15 residues. This CDR3 is CASSLMSGGSNEQFF. The DNA of the CDR3 is TGTGCCAGTAGTCTCATGTCGGGGGGGTCCAATGAGCAGTTCTTC.

CDR3 region: CASSLGGRALRGNEQFF. The CDR3 DNA is TGTGCCAGCAGCTTAGGTGGGAGGGCCTTACGCGGCAATGAGCAGTTCTTC. The V call is TRBV7-2, the J call TRBJ2-1; 7 bases are a match to TRBD2. Per the germline V gene, CDR1 is SGHTA and CDR2 is FQGNSA. CDR3 length: 17 amino acids. The V and J ends lost 1 base and 6 bases, in that order; junction bases with no gene match: 12.

The chain links TRBV27 to TRBJ2-2; no definite D call. CDR1 and CDR2 (germline): MNHEY, SMNVEV (reference sequence). V was shortened by 5 bases and J by 4 bases, with 11 bases between the two germline ends. The CDR3 length is 14 residues. The CDR3 DNA sequence: TGTGCCAGCAGTGCCACTAAGGTCACCGGGGAGCTGTTTTTT. It is translated as CASSATKVTGELFF.

The chain employs TRBV2 and TRBJ2-2, with D perhaps matching TRBD1 (6 bases). The germline V gene encodes CDR1 SNHLY and CDR2 FYNNEI. The CDR3 consists of 16 residues. The germline V and J ends were trimmed by 6 bases and 1 base, with 15 bases remaining between them. The CDR3 bases are TGTGCCAGCAGCAGGCAGGGGTGGGGGAACACCGGGGAGCTGTTTTTT. Amino acids: CASSRQGWGNTGELFF.

The V and J genes are TRBV5-1 and TRBJ2-5; TRBD1 agrees at 7 bases. The CDR3 sequence is 17 residues long. Germline V gene sequence: CDR1 SGHRS, CDR2 YFSETQ. Trimming took 0 bases from V and 0 from J; bases not matched to a gene: 8. In nucleotides, the CDR3 is TGCGCCAGCAGCTTGGAGCCCCTCAGGGGGTACCAAGAGACCCAGTACTTC. It translates to CASSLEPLRGYQETQYF.

The CDR3 nucleotides read TGCGCCAGCAGTTCGACAGGGGGGAACTATGGCTACACCTTC. It yields the protein CASSSTGGNYGYTF. V usage is TRBV5-1 and J usage is TRBJ1-2; 9 positions agree with TRBD1. V lost 5 bases to trimming and J lost 2 bases; unmatched junction nucleotides: 4. Germline loops: CDR1 SGHRS, CDR2 YFSETQ. The CDR3 is 14 residues long.

The V call is TRBV11-3, the J call TRBJ2-3; D is uncertain. Trimming pared 5 bases from V and 4 bases from J, leaving 10 bases between. Germline CDR1 and CDR2: SGHNT and YENEEA. The CDR3 runs to 13 residues. The CDR3 DNA follows: TGTGCCAGCAGCCCACGGCAGGCAGATACGCAGTATTTT. It yields the protein CASSPRQADTQYF.

The chain carries TRBV5-1 and TRBJ1-1; D might be TRBD1 (5 bases). The CDR3 is 15 amino acids. V was clipped by 4 bases and J by 1 base, with 14 bases between them. CDR1 and CDR2 from the germline V gene are SGHRS and YFSETQ. CDR3 coding DNA: TGCGCCAGCAGCCCTGGAGGGGCGAGGAACACTGAAGCTTTCTTT. Its translation is CASSPGGARNTEAFF.